This T cell receptor beta chain was sequenced for a study of CD8 T cells in Susac syndrome (dated by TCRdb to between 2019 and 2020). Some background on the complete study: Repertoire sequencing was used to test whether CD8+ T cell activation and differentiation in Susac syndrome was antigen driven. The study compared CD8+ T cell repertoire clonality among 12 healthy donors, roughly 14 Susac syndrome patients and roughly 15 multiple sclerosis patients.

General conclusions and limits of the study: The number of individuals in the TCR sequencing and HLA analysis was acknowledged as relatively small.

RNA was extracted using the RNeasy kit, and about 0.5 to 1 ug of the RNA was reverse transcribed with random hexamers. TCR beta CDR3 regions were amplified with the immunoSEQ multiplex PCR assay covering 54 Vbeta and 13 Jbeta segments. To correct PCR amplification bias, a synthetic template baseline was used for both primer optimization and computational correction. The study's own analysis went as follows. Only productive sequences were kept, with reads annotated to V, D and J genes according to IMGT and analyzed in immunoSEQ Analyzer. Clonality was calculated as one minus the Shannon entropy normalized by log2 of the number of productive unique sequences. For each patient and control, public and private clones were evaluated within the 100 most prevalent clones. Clones were defined as Susac-specific when absent from the healthy and MS cohorts, from over a thousand published viral clones and from other ImmuneACCESS disease sequences. Through fastp at Q25 and MiXCR, TCRdb rebuilt clones from the public reads, retaining in-frame beta chains. Each CDR3 protein gets just one entry, which takes the most common genes and DNA from the rows behind it. These V and J calls are TCRdb output, not the study's own analysis. The sample table shows about 180,000 distinct CDR3 sequences, and roughly 95% are seen once. The ten top clones hold about 0.16% of the sample.

Peripheral blood CD8+ and CD4+ T cells from healthy donors, Susac syndrome patients and multiple sclerosis patients were profiled by high-throughput TCR beta sequencing. The multiple sclerosis controls were treatment-naive patients who had stable or active relapsing-remitting disease and met the revised McDonald criteria. Bulk CD8+ and CD4+ T cells were purified magnetically by negative isolation, whereas CD8+ TEMRA cells were enriched by FACS. Blood was drawn into EDTA tubes, processed within 24 hours, and PBMCs were isolated by density gradient centrifugation. PBMCs intended for TCR sequencing were cryopreserved in liquid nitrogen and were subsequently thawed in a 37 degrees C water bath. A purity of at least 90% was achieved for sorted or isolated CD4+, CD8+ and CD8+ TEMRA cells. From the cysteine through the phenylalanine, the CDR3 covers 20 amino acids. Solely the CDR3 DNA is kept, with 60 bases framed from the first base. The V and J ends are trimmed by 1 base and 0 bases, leaving 22 bases between them. Via the germline V gene, CDR1 is ENHRY and CDR2 SYGVKD.

As regards this clonotype: It has no known antigen specificity. Base qualities are not provided; no much larger clone lies one nucleotide away.

The source material was CD8+ T cells from PBMCs. The sequence derives from a human donor with multiple sclerosis. The V gene is TRBV10-3 and the J gene is TRBJ2-1; a tentative D call is TRBD1 (5 bases match). The bases are TGTGCCATCAGTGAGTTCGACAGCGAAGTTACACAAAACTCCTACAATGAGCAGTTCTTC. The translation is CAISEFDSEVTQNSYNEQFF.